Listed below are T cell receptor beta chains from one sample, sequenced in a study of blood T cells in healthy people across ages. In TCRdb, the 5' RACE reads were re-called with MiXCR into one record per CDR3 protein. The table shows about 780,000 distinct CDR3 sequences, with around 62% occurring only once. Sequencing was carried out using blood. Every receptor here comes from a man aged 25-40 years in good health. Each CDR3 is given with its conserved first and last residue. The D gene is left open where the match is weak. The size field is filled for only some rows; it gives once, few, many or a size class.

TRBD2	TRBV6-1	TRBJ2-2	.	CASSRTLAGGFNTGELFF	TGTGCCAGCAGTCGAACACTAGCGGGGGGCTTCAACACCGGGGAGCTGTTTTTT
.	TRBV20-1	TRBJ1-5	.	CSALDGKVGNQPQHF	TGCAGTGCTTTGGACGGTAAAGTGGGCAATCAGCCCCAGCATTTT
.	TRBV6-2/TRBV6-3	TRBJ2-7	.	CASSYFAGAISYEQYF	TGTGCCAGCAGTTACTTCGCAGGGGCGATTTCCTACGAGCAGTACTTC
TRBD1	TRBV10-3	TRBJ2-3	once	CAIRQGQSTDTQYF	TGTGCCATCAGACAGGGACAGAGCACAGATACACAGTATTTT
.	TRBV9	TRBJ2-1	few	CASSVVGQEQFF	TGTGCCAGCAGCGTAGTAGGACAGGAGCAGTTCTTC
.	TRBV6-5	TRBJ1-5	.	CASSYSLASQDSNQPQHF	TGTGCCAGCAGTTACTCGTTAGCTTCCCAGGATAGCAATCAGCCCCAGCATTTT
.	TRBV3-1	TRBJ2-7	.	CASSQDWSSYNEQYF	TGTGCCAGCAGCCAAGATTGGAGCTCCTACAATGAGCAGTACTTC
.	TRBV29-1	TRBJ2-7	.	CNVVMGGETQYF	TGCAACGTTGTTATGGGCGGAGAAACCCAGTACTTC
TRBD2	TRBV9	TRBJ2-5	.	CASSVEGRGGETQYF	TGTGCCAGCAGCGTAGAAGGGAGGGGAGGAGAGACCCAGTACTTC
TRBD1	TRBV7-2	TRBJ2-7	.	CASSLFPSSGQGSEQYF	TGTGCCAGCAGCTTATTTCCTTCCTCCGGACAGGGCAGCGAGCAGTACTTC
.	TRBV5-1	TRBJ2-4	.	CASSLATRMREQYF	TGCGCCAGCAGCCTAGCGACAAGAATGAGGGAGCAGTACTTC
.	TRBV28	TRBJ1-5	.	CASILTRGNQPQHF	TGTGCCAGCATCTTGACGAGGGGGAATCAGCCCCAGCATTTT
.	TRBV12-3/TRBV12-4	TRBJ2-1	.	CASSPLAGPLNEQFF	TGTGCCAGCAGTCCCCTGGCGGGGCCCCTCAATGAGCAGTTCTTC
TRBD1	TRBV4-1	TRBJ1-2	few	CASSQVAQGTGASGYTF	TGCGCCAGCAGCCAAGTGGCCCAAGGGACAGGGGCTAGCGGCTACACCTTC
TRBD1	TRBV4-2	TRBJ1-5	.	CASSQTDRENQPQHF	TGTGCCAGCAGCCAAACGGACAGGGAGAATCAGCCCCAGCATTTT
.	TRBV5-1	TRBJ2-4	few	CASSVAVAKNIQYF	TGCGCCAGCAGCGTGGCTGTAGCCAAAAACATTCAGTACTTC
TRBD2	TRBV15	TRBJ2-7	.	CATSSGGLSYNEQYF	TGTGCCACCTCTTCGGGGGGGCTCTCCTACAATGAGCAGTACTTC
.	TRBV7-2	TRBJ1-4	once	CASSLVEELFF	TGTGCCAGCAGCTTAGTAGAAGAACTGTTTTTT
.	TRBV7-9	TRBJ1-1	.	CASSDDIKNTEAFF	TGTGCCAGCAGCGATGACATCAAGAACACTGAAGCTTTCTTT
TRBD1	TRBV5-1	TRBJ1-1	.	CASSLGQGRADTEAFF	TGCGCCAGCAGCCTAGGACAGGGTCGGGCGGACACTGAAGCTTTCTTT
TRBD1	TRBV5-1	TRBJ2-1	.	CASSFGQGARNEQFF	TGCGCCAGCAGCTTCGGACAGGGGGCTCGCAATGAGCAGTTCTTC
.	TRBV18	TRBJ2-1	.	CASSVLPLGSYNEQFF	TGTGCCAGCTCAGTCCTTCCCCTAGGCTCCTACAATGAGCAGTTCTTC
TRBD1	TRBV6-2/TRBV6-3	TRBJ2-2	.	CASTLPGTGVVAGELFF	TGTGCCAGCACTCTTCCCGGGACAGGGGTCGTCGCCGGGGAGCTGTTTTTT
.	TRBV7-2	TRBJ1-5	.	CASSFAAYSNQPQHF	TGTGCCAGCAGCTTCGCAGCCTATAGCAATCAGCCCCAGCATTTT
TRBD2	TRBV7-9	TRBJ2-3	.	CASSLLGTRSTPDTQYF	TGTGCCAGCAGCTTACTTGGGACTAGATCGACCCCAGATACGCAGTATTTT
.	TRBV12-3/TRBV12-4	TRBJ2-1	.	CASSATLRGEQFF	TGTGCCAGCAGTGCCACCTTGAGGGGGGAGCAGTTCTTC
.	TRBV19	TRBJ2-1	.	CASSSRGQLAVDNEQFF	TGTGCCAGTAGTTCCAGGGGGCAACTAGCGGTGGACAATGAGCAGTTCTTC
TRBD1	TRBV10-3	TRBJ2-5	many	CATAGQGGQETQYF	TGTGCCACCGCGGGACAGGGAGGCCAAGAGACCCAGTACTTC
TRBD2	TRBV9	TRBJ2-3	.	CASSGSGGAVTDTQYF	TGTGCCAGCAGCGGCAGCGGGGGGGCCGTCACAGATACGCAGTATTTT